This TCR beta chain was captured by sequencing in a study of blood T cell repertoires in COVID-19. Turning to the study itself: Samples of COVID-19 (acute and convalescent) were obtained from the United States, Italy and Spain.

Clones were read by immunoSEQ multiplex PCR, and TCRdb kept only the in-frame ones, dropping some. Of about 71,000 clones detected, over 80% appear once; the ten largest clones hold approximately 13%. Germline V lookup: CDR1 LGHNA, CDR2 YNFKEQ. V shed 4 bases and J 9 bases; nucleotides not matched to a gene: 17. The CDR3 sequence is 17 residues long. Sequencing was done on a sample of peripheral blood. The chain links TRBV4-2 to TRBJ1-2; 10 positions match TRBD1. This TCR was recovered from a woman older than 75 with acute or convalescent COVID-19. The CDR3, as DNA: TGTGCCAGCAGCCCCCAAAATTTGGACAGGGGGATTGAGAGCTACACCTTC. This encodes CASSPQNLDRGIESYTF.